This T cell receptor beta chain was profiled in a study of blood T cell repertoires in COVID-19. Study context: The origin of the acute and convalescent COVID-19 samples was the United States, Italy and Spain. T cells, B-cell-depleted T cells, or PBMCs provided the cDNA or gDNA that served as material.

Sequencing used immunoSEQ multiplex PCR; TCRdb keeps in-frame clones, though not all of them. Altogether approximately 100,000 clones are present, almost 95% being singletons, with the ten largest covering around 6%. CDR3 length equals 17 residues. The germline V gene has CDR1 LGHNA and CDR2 YNFKEQ. Trimming removed 1 base at V and 8 bases at J, with 21 bases between. This clone has more than one count but fewer than ten. Material: peripheral blood. The V and J genes are TRBV4-2 and TRBJ2-1, with D possibly being TRBD2 (6 bases). The receptor was derived from a man aged 45 to 65 with active COVID-19. In DNA form, the CDR3 reads TGTGCCAGCAGCCAAGCGTACCGGGACTTGGCGGGCGATGAGCAGTTCTTC. Its protein product is CASSQAYRDLAGDEQFF.